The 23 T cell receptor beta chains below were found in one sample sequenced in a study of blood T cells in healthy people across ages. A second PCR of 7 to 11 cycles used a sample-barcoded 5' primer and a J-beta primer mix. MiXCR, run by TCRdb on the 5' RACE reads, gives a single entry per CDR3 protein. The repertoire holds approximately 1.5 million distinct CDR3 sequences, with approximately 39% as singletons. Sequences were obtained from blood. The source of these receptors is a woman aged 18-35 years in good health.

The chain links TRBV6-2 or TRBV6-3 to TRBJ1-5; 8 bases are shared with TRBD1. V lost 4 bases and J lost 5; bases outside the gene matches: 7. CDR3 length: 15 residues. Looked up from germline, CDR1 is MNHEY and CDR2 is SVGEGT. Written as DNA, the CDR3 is TGTGCCAGCAGTTCCTGGACAGGGCAAGATCAGCCCCAGCATTTT. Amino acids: CASSSWTGQDQPQHF.

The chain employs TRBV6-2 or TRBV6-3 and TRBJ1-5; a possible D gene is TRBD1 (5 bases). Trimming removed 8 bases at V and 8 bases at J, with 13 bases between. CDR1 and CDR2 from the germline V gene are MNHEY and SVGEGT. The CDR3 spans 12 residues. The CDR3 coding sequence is TGTGCCAGCGCGGGGCTGGGTGAGCCCCAGCATTTT. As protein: CASAGLGEPQHF.

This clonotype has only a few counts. The CDR3 protein is CATSRERGYSNQPQHF. In DNA form, the CDR3 reads TGTGCCACCAGCAGAGAACGAGGGTATAGCAATCAGCCCCAGCATTTT. This chain connects TRBV15 to TRBJ1-5; D unclear. CDR3 length equals 16 residues. V was pared by 0 bases and J by 0 bases, with 9 bases between. Germline CDR1 reads LNHNV; CDR2 reads YYDKDF (reference sequence).

This CDR3 is CSARGGTSVSTDTQYF. The CDR3 DNA sequence: TGCAGTGCTAGAGGGGGGACTAGCGTAAGCACAGATACGCAGTATTTT. The genes are TRBV20-1 and TRBJ2-3; 10 nucleotides agree with TRBD2. V gave up 1 base and J gave up 0 bases; unmatched junction bases: 4. This CDR3 is 16 amino acids long. Germline V gene sequence: CDR1 DFQATT, CDR2 SNEGSKA (reference sequence).

CDR3 coding DNA: TGTGCCAGCAGCTTTGCAGGGGGACATCAGCCCCAGCATTTT. Translating it yields CASSFAGGHQPQHF. This sequence joins TRBV13 and TRBJ1-5, with TRBD1 matching 7 bases. Germline V gene lookup returns CDR1 PRHDT and CDR2 FYEKMQ (reference sequence). The CDR3 is made up of 14 amino acids. The V and J ends lost 3 bases and 5 bases, in that order; junction bases with no gene match: 4.

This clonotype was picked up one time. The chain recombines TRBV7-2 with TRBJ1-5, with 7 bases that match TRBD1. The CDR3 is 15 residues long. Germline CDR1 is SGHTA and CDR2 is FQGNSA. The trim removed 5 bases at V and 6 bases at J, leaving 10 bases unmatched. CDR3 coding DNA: TGTGCCAGCAGCGCCTCGACAGGGTTCAGTCAGCCCCAGCATTTT. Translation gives CASSASTGFSQPQHF.

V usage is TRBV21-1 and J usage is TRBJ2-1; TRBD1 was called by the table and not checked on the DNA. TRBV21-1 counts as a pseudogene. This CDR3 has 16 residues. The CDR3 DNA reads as TGTGCCAGCAGCTCCGAGGGGGGACAGGGGTTATATGAGCAGTTCTTC. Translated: CASSSEGGQGLYEQFF.

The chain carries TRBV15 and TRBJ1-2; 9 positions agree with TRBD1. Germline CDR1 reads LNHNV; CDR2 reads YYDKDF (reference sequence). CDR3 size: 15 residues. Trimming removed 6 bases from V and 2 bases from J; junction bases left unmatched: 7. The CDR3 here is CATRAAGTGNYGYTF. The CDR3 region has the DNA TGTGCCACCAGAGCTGCCGGGACAGGGAACTATGGCTACACCTTC.

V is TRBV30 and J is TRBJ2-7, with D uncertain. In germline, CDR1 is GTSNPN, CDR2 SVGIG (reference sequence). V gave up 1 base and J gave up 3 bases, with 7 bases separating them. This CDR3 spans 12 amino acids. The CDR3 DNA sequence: TGTGCCTGGAGTGCTGGGCTCTACGAGCAGTACTTC. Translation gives CAWSAGLYEQYF.

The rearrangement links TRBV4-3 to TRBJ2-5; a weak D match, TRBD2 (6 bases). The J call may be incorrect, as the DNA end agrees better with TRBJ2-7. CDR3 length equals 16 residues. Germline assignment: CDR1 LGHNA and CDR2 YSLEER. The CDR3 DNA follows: TGCGCCAGCAGCCAAGTATCCCCGGAGGGGTACTACGAGCAGTACTTC. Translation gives CASSQVSPEGYYEQYF.

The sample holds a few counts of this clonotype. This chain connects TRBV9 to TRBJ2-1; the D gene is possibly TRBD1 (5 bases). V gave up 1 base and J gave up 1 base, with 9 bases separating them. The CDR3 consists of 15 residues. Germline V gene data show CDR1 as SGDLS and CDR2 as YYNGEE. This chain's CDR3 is CASSVRQGSYNEQFF. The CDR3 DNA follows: TGTGCCAGCAGCGTACGGCAGGGATCCTACAATGAGCAGTTCTTC. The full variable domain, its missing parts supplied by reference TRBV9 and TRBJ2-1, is DSGVTQTPKHLITATGQRVTLRCSPRSGDLSVYWYQQSLDQGLQFLIQYYNGEERAKGNILERFSAQQFPDLHSELNLSSLELGDSALYFCASSVRQGSYNEQFFGPGTRLTVL.

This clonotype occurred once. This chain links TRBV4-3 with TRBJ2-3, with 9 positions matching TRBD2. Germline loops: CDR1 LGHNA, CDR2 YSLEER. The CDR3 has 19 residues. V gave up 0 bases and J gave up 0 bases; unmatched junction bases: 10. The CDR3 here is CASSQEDSGGAASTDTQYF. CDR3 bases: TGCGCCAGCAGCCAAGAGGATAGCGGGGGCGCGGCTAGCACAGATACGCAGTATTTT.

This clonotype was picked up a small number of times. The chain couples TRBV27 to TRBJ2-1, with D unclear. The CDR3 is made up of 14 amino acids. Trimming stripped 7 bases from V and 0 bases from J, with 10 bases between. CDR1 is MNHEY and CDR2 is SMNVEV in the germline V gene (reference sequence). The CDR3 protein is CASNPGYSYNEQFF. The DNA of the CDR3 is TGTGCCAGCAACCCGGGCTACTCCTACAATGAGCAGTTCTTC.

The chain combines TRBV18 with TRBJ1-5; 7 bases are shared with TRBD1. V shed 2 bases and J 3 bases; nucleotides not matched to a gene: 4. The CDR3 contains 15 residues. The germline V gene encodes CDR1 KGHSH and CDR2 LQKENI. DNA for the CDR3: TGTGCCAGCTCACCAGCGACAGGGATCAATCAGCCCCAGCATTTT. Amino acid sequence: CASSPATGINQPQHF.

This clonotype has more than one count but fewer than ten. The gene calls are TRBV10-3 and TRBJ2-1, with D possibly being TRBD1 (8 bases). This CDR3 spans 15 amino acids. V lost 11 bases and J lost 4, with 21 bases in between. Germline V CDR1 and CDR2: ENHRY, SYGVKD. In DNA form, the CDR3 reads TGTGCCTCCCAGGACAGGGCTAGCGGTTACAATGAGCAGTTCTTC. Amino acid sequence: CASQDRASGYNEQFF.

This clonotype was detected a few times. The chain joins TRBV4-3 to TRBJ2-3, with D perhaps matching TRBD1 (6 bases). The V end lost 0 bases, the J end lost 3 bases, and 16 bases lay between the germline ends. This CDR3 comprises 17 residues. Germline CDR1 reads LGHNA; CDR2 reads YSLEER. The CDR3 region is CASSQDIQGTRTDTQYF. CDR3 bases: TGCGCCAGCAGCCAAGATATACAGGGTACTAGGACAGATACGCAGTATTTT.

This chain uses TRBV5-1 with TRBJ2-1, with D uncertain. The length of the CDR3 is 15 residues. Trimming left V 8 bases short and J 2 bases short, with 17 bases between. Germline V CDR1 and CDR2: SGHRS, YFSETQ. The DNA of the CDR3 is TGCGCCAGTCGTCAGGCCGCCCAAACCTACAATGAGCAGTTCTTC. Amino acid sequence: CASRQAAQTYNEQFF.

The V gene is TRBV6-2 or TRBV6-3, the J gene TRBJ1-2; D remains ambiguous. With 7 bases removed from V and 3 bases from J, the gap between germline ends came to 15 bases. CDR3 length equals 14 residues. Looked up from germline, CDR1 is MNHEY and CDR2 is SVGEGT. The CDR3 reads CASNSIGRDYGYTF. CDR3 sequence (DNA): TGTGCCAGCAATTCCATTGGGAGGGACTATGGCTACACCTTC.

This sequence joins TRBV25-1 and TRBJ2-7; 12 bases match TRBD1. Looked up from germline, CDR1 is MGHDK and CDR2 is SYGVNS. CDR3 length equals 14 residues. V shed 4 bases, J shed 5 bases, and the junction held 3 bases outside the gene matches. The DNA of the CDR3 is TGTGCCAGCAGTGTGGGACAGGGGGCCCACGAGCAGTACTTC. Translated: CASSVGQGAHEQYF.

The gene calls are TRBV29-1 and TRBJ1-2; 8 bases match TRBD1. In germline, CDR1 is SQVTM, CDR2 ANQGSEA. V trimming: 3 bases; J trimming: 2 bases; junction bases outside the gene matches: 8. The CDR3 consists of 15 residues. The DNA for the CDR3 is TGCAGCGTTGAGTTCAGGGGGCTGGGGAACTATGGCTACACCTTC. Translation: CSVEFRGLGNYGYTF.

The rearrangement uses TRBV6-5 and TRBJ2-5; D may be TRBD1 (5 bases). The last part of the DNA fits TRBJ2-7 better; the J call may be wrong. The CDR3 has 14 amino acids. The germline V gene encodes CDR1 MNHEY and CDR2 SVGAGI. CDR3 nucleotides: TGTGCCAGCAGTTACGGTGCAGGGCTGCACGAGCAGTACTTC. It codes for CASSYGAGLHEQYF.

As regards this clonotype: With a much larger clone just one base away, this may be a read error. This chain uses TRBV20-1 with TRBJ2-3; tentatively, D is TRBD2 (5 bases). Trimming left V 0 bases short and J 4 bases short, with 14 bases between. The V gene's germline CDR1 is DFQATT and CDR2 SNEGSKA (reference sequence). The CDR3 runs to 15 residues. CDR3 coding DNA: TGCAGTGCTAGAGATAGACTACGAGCCGCAGATACGCAGTATTTT. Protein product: CSARDRLRAADTQYF.

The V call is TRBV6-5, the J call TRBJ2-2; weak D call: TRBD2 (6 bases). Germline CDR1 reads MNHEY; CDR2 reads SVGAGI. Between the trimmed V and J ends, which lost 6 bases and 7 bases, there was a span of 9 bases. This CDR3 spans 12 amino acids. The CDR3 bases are TGTGCCAGCAGGGAGGGGTTCGGGGAGCTGTTTTTT. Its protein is CASREGFGELFF.